One sample yielded the 5 T cell receptor beta chains listed below, sequenced in a study of sequential checkpoint blockade in melanoma. Stated treatment: randomized to nivolumab then ipilimumab (arm A) or the reverse (arm B). Using immunoSEQ multiplex PCR, the repertoire was profiled, and TCRdb retains in-frame clones only, with some absent. The table lists 25,000 to 30,000 clones, about 83% of them singletons. Sample: CD8+ T cells sorted from blood (inferred from file names), taken from a patient given nivolumab and ipilimumab in sequence. The receptor set was obtained from a human donor with melanoma.

This clone was detected once. V is TRBV5-1 and J is TRBJ2-3, with a possible D match to TRBD2 (5 bases). In germline, CDR1 is SGHRS, CDR2 YFSETQ. The CDR3 has 14 residues. The ends were cut back, 4 bases at V and 5 bases at J, with 14 bases in the middle. CDR3 residues: CASSNKPEGDTQYF. Written as DNA, the CDR3 is TGCGCCAGCAGCAACAAACCCGAGGGAGATACGCAGTATTTT.

The sample holds one count of this clone. This rearrangement joins TRBV27 to TRBJ2-7, with 9 positions matching TRBD2. Trimming at V came to 0 bases and at J to 5 bases, leaving 5 bases not matched to a gene. The CDR3 consists of 15 residues. Germline CDR1 reads MNHEY; CDR2 reads SMNVEV (reference sequence). CDR3 sequence (DNA): TGTGCCAGCAGTTTATCGGCTAGCGGGATAAACGAGCAGTACTTC. This encodes CASSLSASGINEQYF.

The rearrangement uses TRBV11-2 and TRBJ2-7; weak D call: TRBD2 (6 bases). The CDR3 is 13 residues long. Trimming pared 5 bases from V and 0 bases from J, leaving 8 bases between. From germline, CDR1 is SGHAT and CDR2 FQNNGV. CDR3 sequence reads: CASSHGSSYEQYF. The CDR3 DNA reads as TGTGCCAGCAGCCACGGGAGCTCCTACGAGCAGTACTTC.

A few counts support this clone. The chain uses TRBV6-5 and TRBJ2-5; 9 positions agree with TRBD1. The J call may be mistaken, given a closer DNA end match to TRBJ2-7. Germline CDR1 and CDR2: MNHEY and SVGAGI. This CDR3 spans 15 amino acids. CDR3 amino acids: CASSSGQGSGDEQYF. The CDR3 DNA follows: TGTGCCAGCAGTTCCGGACAGGGGTCAGGCGACGAGCAGTACTTC.

The gene calls are TRBV4-1 and TRBJ2-1; D unclear. The germline CDR1 and CDR2 sequences are MGHRA and YSYEKL. CDR3 length equals 12 residues. Trimming cost V 1 base and J 12 bases, with 10 bases left between them. CDR3: CASSQGAGGQFF. The CDR3 DNA sequence: TGCGCCAGCAGCCAAGGGGCAGGTGGGCAGTTCTTC.